This T cell receptor (beta chain) was captured in a study of early T cells in non-severe SARS-CoV-2 infection. Study background: Bulk RNA isolated from unsorted whole blood underwent sequencing; chains were not paired.

Overall study findings and caveats: Lookups in VDJdb leaned toward anti-spike CD8 responses and missed private and CD4 specificities.

As concerns this clonotype: Its specificity is not known.

Unique molecular identifiers (one per individual cDNA molecule) were attached. TCRdb reanalysed the 5' RACE reads using MiXCR and keeps one entry per CDR3 protein. The table includes over 55,000 distinct CDR3 sequences, roughly 9.7% detected once. Per the germline V gene, CDR1 is LNHDA and CDR2 is SQIVND (reference sequence). Trimming pared 3 bases from V and 8 bases from J, leaving 8 bases between. This CDR3 contains 12 residues. The rearrangement uses TRBV19 and TRBJ2-4; D is possibly TRBD2 (5 bases). Material for sequencing was whole blood. The receptor comes from an adult who was a healthcare worker with PCR-confirmed SARS-CoV-2 infection or an uninfected control (not recorded which). CDR3 sequence: CASSIGGHIQYF. CDR3 in DNA: TGTGCCAGTAGTATCGGAGGTCACATTCAGTACTTC.